This T cell receptor beta chain was observed in a study of T cell changes during pregnancy in multiple sclerosis. Assay used: immunoSEQ multiplex PCR; TCRdb lists only in-frame clones, some missing. The sample lists about 110,000 clones; 91% were seen once. This CDR3 spans 18 amino acids. Germline V CDR1 and CDR2: LGHNA, YNFKEQ. The V gene end was trimmed by 4 bases and the J gene end by 3 bases; junction bases not matched to a gene: 15. The J gene is TRBJ2-3, the V gene TRBV4-2; 8 bases align to TRBD2. This TCR came from a female donor with multiple sclerosis, enrolled in a pregnancy study. Specimen: peripheral blood, collected before pregnancy. This CDR3 reads CASSRLISSGANTDTQYF. The CDR3 nucleotides read TGTGCCAGCAGCCGGCTAATAAGTAGCGGGGCTAATACAGATACGCAGTATTTT.